This T cell receptor (beta chain) was recorded in a study of cytomegalovirus exposure and HLA in healthy donors (dated by TCRdb to the late 2010s). Notes on the research overall: An earlier analysis of more than 550 of the donors reported approximately 280 Gb of sequence data and 95 million to 140 million unique TCR beta sequences obtained from around 170 million T cells. An early release that covered 500 to 800 HLA-typed donors contained 300 to 350 gigabases of sequencing data and tens of millions of unique TCR sequences. Among the roughly 390 genotyped donors, approximately 76% belonged to the genetic ancestry cluster associated with self-reported Caucasian donors. The study aimed to test whether cataloging public T cell receptors could reveal signatures of past pathogen exposure. The study used immunosequencing to profile the T cell repertoires of approximately 650 subjects and linked those repertoires to cytomegalovirus serostatus. In addition to the first cohort of 500 to 850 subjects, a separate validation cohort of 120 different subjects was used. The study combined high-throughput TCR immunosequencing, statistical association of individual TCRs with disease status, and machine learning to predict cytomegalovirus infection status. To study patterns of TCR occurrence, a later analysis re-analyzed previously published TCR beta repertoires from 650 to 750 donors and added high-resolution HLA genotyping. Rather than using new phenotypic data, the later analysis identified candidate immune exposures from TCR beta sequences and from how often those sequences occurred across donors. To decide whether each TCR beta V gene segment behaved as functional or pseudogenic, an earlier analysis of some 600 of the donors relied on high-throughput TCR beta sequencing. Donor age, sex, ethnicity and CMV serostatus were collected together with the repertoire data. A later genetic analysis took genome-wide SNP genotypes for 398 of the 666 donors and used that subset as a discovery cohort. All discovery cohort repertoires had been generated using a single sequencing platform. HLA typing covered class I and class II loci at four-digit resolution. Typing coverage differed by locus: A, B, C, DRB1 and DQB1 were typed in roughly 620-630 donors, DQA1 in about 500, DPA1 in around 610, and DPB1 in about 450. Roughly five DR-DQ haplotypes were treated as single units for association and clustering because of strong linkage in the cohort. Among almost 400 genotyped donors of the cohort, an average of 235,054 unique TCR beta nucleotide sequences were sequenced per donor, around a sixth of them non-productive. Paper-wide results and their limitations: CMV serostatus was the only immune exposure information available for the cohort. According to the authors, the approach could potentially be generalized to other disease states and immunological phenotypes. In an earlier analysis of fewer than 750 of the donors, most TCR beta V segments were observed in productive rearrangements about 90% or about 30% of the time, broadly matching IMGT annotations. Because counts were too low, around 17 rarely observed V segments, including chromosome 9 orphons, were left out of the earlier analysis of some 600 of the donors. A later analysis found that most CMV-associated TCR beta chains appeared HLA-restricted, with HLA associations seemingly driven largely by CMV exposure. The presence/absence analyses assumed that sequencing depth was roughly uniform across donors, and that assumption may not be true. Cytomegalovirus status was reported to be diagnosed by the classifier with high specificity and sensitivity in both the original and validation cohorts. According to a later genetic analysis, donors in an Asian-associated ancestry cluster had fewer N-insertions in productive TCRs than the roughly 670-donor mean. A later analysis found that TCR association rates varied across HLA loci, with DRB1 alleles showing the most associated TCRs and HLA-C alleles the fewest. Several of the top co-occurrence clusters appeared to be linked to parvovirus B19, influenza, CMV and Epstein-Barr virus, according to a later analysis. A group of highly shared sequence variants was considered likely to be a technical artifact of the sequencing pipeline. Strong co-occurrence of HLA alleles, especially DR and DQ, made assigning TCR associations to individual alleles difficult. The study gave a list of some 150 TCR beta chains associated with cytomegalovirus. V-gene and J-gene trimming of TCR beta chains was associated with a missense DCLRE1C variant in a later genetic analysis, and the association was replicated in an independent cohort. HLA typing was unavailable for some donors at each locus, so association tests used only the typed subset. The cohort was sequenced for TCR beta chains only, and without alpha or paired-chain data the features that could be detected were limited. The 87-base-pair reads could not distinguish some IMGT-functional V segments, including TRBV6-2 and TRBV6-3, so those segments were excluded. Across donors, most TCR sequences were observed very rarely, whereas some public TCRs were present in many individuals. A further reported finding was that TCR beta sequences accurately predicted the HLA-A and HLA-B alleles for most subjects in the first cohort. In a later analysis, HLA-associated TCR beta chains showed more clonal expansion and lower generation probabilities than non-associated chains that were equally common. In vitro tests confirmed that three of the cytomegalovirus-associated TCR beta chains recognize cytomegalovirus antigens. At a false discovery rate of 0.05, a later analysis linked under 20,000 TCR beta sequences to specific HLA alleles. Correlated functional status among segregating V segments might be attributable to linkage disequilibrium, but an unknown experimental factor could not be ruled out.

In regard to this clone: The antigen it recognizes is unknown.

The cohort consisted of approximately 690 healthy bone marrow donors. Cohort members were all nominally healthy when sampled, although unrecorded immune exposures were likely present. The donor tested CMV seronegative and was one of the 352 seronegative cohort members. Each donor provided a peripheral blood sample, and peripheral blood mononuclear cells were used for TCR beta sequencing. Genomic DNA was extracted from the blood cell samples with the Qiagen DNeasy Blood Extraction Kit. The library was built by means of the immunoSEQ multiplex PCR assay. For the multiplex PCR, a mixture combining 60 forward primers for TCR Vbeta segments and 13 reverse primers for TCR Jbeta segments was used. The CDR3 region of rearranged TCR beta genes was amplified from genomic DNA with a multiplex PCR assay. On the Illumina HiSeq System, the amplified TCR beta libraries were sequenced as 87-base-pair reads. In the source study's methods: A later analysis counted approximately 76 million unique TCR beta chains across the 666 repertoires, and some 11 million of these chains were shared by at least two donors. Raw reads were error-corrected and collapsed into unique sequences with a nearest-neighbor algorithm that merged closely related sequences to remove PCR and sequencing errors. To assign V, D and J gene segments, CDR3 sequences were aligned to IMGT reference sequences. Each retained sequence needed at least a six-nucleotide match to both a V gene segment and a J gene segment. A rearrangement counted as productive if the CDR3 had no stop codons and remained in frame with V and J, and every other rearrangement counted as non-productive. CDR3 was defined according to IMGT convention as the region running from the second conserved V-encoded cysteine to the conserved J-encoded phenylalanine. The earlier analysis of about 620 of the donors excluded sequences that lacked an unambiguous match to a single V gene segment. An earlier analysis of fewer than 750 of the donors called V segments functional above 56.7% productive rearrangements and segregating when the between-donor standard deviation exceeded 5%. A statistical classification framework was built to diagnose cytomegalovirus status from the catalog of TCR beta chain sequences. In a later analysis, TCR nucleotide sequences were compared against IMGT/GENE-DB human TR gene sequences so that V and J genes could be assigned. The TCRdist pipeline was used in a later analysis to assign CDR3 sequences and most-parsimonious VDJ recombination scenarios. In a later analysis, each TCR beta chain was defined by its CDR3 amino acid sequence together with its V-gene family, and reads lacking a unique V-gene family were excluded. As a way to deal with suspected cross-contamination and a sequencing artifact, a later analysis dropped 450 to 600 nucleotide sequences that were highly shared and had low generation probability. A later analysis calculated a clonal expansion index for each public chain from normalized within-repertoire ranks of inferred template counts. Generation probabilities in a later analysis came from a VDJ recombination model fitted to out-of-frame rearrangements, and those results were checked against IGoR. Hypergeometric tests were used in a later analysis to score TCR-TCR, TCR-HLA and TCR-CMV co-occurrence, with a repertoire-size bias correction applied to the TCR pairs. False discovery rates were estimated in a later analysis by permuting HLA or CMV assignments 20 times. In a later analysis, co-occurring TCRs were grouped using DBSCAN, and TCRdist sequence similarity was added for clustering within HLA-allele-positive subsets. Repertoires with fewer than 30,000 or more than 120,000 public chains were left out of co-occurrence clustering, as were five repertoires with anomalous nucleotide sharing. Here the immuneACCESS table is served through TCRdb, limited to in-frame sequences with V and J called. Missing clones are a known gap in these copies; in checked studies unresolved V genes cover under half, and the rest lacks a known reason. The V and J calls and the clone size are those of that table, but D and trimming were determined from the DNA. The table for this sample lists approximately 100,000 clones. The top ten clonotypes cover approximately 0.6% of the sample.

CDR1 and CDR2 were assigned from the germline V gene as SGHAT and FQNNGV. Trimming removed 3 bases from V and 2 bases from J; the gene matches leave 10 bases unexplained. The CDR3 runs 16 residues from the cysteine to the phenylalanine. CDR3 DNA is the only sequence kept; it has 48 bases, read in frame from the first base. The chain is assembled from TRBV11-2 and TRBJ2-7, with 7 bases in between that match TRBD2. The origin of this receptor is a middle-aged man in good health and CMV-seronegative. Sample: PBMCs. CDR3 sequence: CASSFIRGSRPYEQYF. The nucleotides read TGTGCCAGCAGCTTTATTCGCGGGAGCCGACCCTACGAGCAGTACTTC.